A single sample gave rise to the 20 T cell receptor beta chains below, sequenced in a study of persistence of HIV-infected CD4 T cells. The antigens for these receptors are not known. Anti-CD3/anti-CD28 beads served as a nonspecific positive control stimulus. Sorting of responding CD4+ T cells relied on upregulated CD40 ligand together with CD69. Sequencing used immunoSEQ version 4 in survey mode. The repertoire was sequenced with immunoSEQ multiplex PCR; TCRdb's copy has only in-frame clones and lacks some. The sample yields fewer than 45,000 clones, about nine tenths seen once. The sample in question was CD4+ T cells sorted from PBMCs after roughly 18-hour stimulation, obtained from a patient who received antiretroviral therapy. The receptor source for this set is an adult woman with HIV who was CMV-seropositive.

Remarks on this clone: One end of the junction is discordant with germline, which a read error may explain. CDR3 sequence: CAGRVERNTEAFF. As DNA, the CDR3 is TGTGCCGGCAGGGTGGAGAGGAACACTGAAGCTTTCTTT. The chain employs TRBV2 and TRBJ1-1; the D gene is possibly TRBD1 (5 bases). The CDR3 sequence is 13 residues long. The germline V gene encodes CDR1 SNHLY and CDR2 FYNNEI. The whole variable domain, remainder taken from reference TRBV2 and TRBJ1-1, is EPEVTQTPSHQVTQMGQEVILRCVPISNHLYFYWYRQILGQKVEFLVSFYNNEISEKSEIFDDQFSVERPDGSNFTLKIRSTKLEDSAMYFCAGRVERNTEAFFGQGTRLTVV.

In its sample, this clone ranks as medium-sized (0.01 to 0.1%). CDR3 loop: CASSSTGANEKLFF. DNA of the CDR3: TGCGCCAGCAGCTCGACAGGAGCTAATGAAAAACTGTTTTTT. The chain joins TRBV5-1 to TRBJ1-4; weak D call: TRBD1 (6 bases). Trimming took 3 bases from V and 3 from J, leaving 9 bases between them. Germline-derived CDR1 and CDR2 are SGHRS and YFSETQ. The CDR3 extends over 14 amino acids.

The chain employs TRBV10-2 and TRBJ2-3; D gene ambiguous. The CDR3 extends over 16 amino acids. The germline V and J ends were trimmed by 5 bases and 2 bases, with 17 bases remaining between them. Germline V gene data show CDR1 as WSHSY and CDR2 as SAAADI. CDR3 DNA sequence: TGCGCCAGCAGTACGTCAGCTCTCGCTGTCACAGATACGCAGTATTTT. It is translated as CASSTSALAVTDTQYF.

V gene TRBV6-5 combines with J gene TRBJ1-4; 9 nucleotides match TRBD1. This CDR3 is built from 14 residues. The J segment lost 5 bases and the V segment lost 6 bases, leaving 4 bases of the junction unmatched. The germline gives CDR1 MNHEY, CDR2 SVGAGI. The CDR3: CASRQGAQNEKLFF. The CDR3 region has the DNA TGTGCCAGCAGACAGGGGGCGCAGAATGAAAAACTGTTTTTT.

This chain uses TRBV2 with TRBJ2-5, with D perhaps TRBD1 (6 bases). This CDR3 is built from 14 residues. Per germline, CDR1 SNHLY and CDR2 FYNNEI. Trimming cost V 7 bases and J 7 bases, with 19 bases left between them. CDR3: CASTYIRGGGTQYF. CDR3 DNA sequence: TGTGCCAGCACCTACATCAGGGGTGGCGGGACCCAGTACTTC.

This clone was detected only a few times. This rearrangement joins TRBV30 to TRBJ1-5; D might be TRBD1 (5 bases). Trimming removed 2 bases at V and 10 bases at J, with 9 bases between. This CDR3 has 11 amino acids. Germline V gives CDR1 GTSNPN, CDR2 SVGIG (reference sequence). CDR3 residues: CAWSIQGPQHF. The CDR3 nucleotides read TGTGCCTGGAGTATCCAGGGACCCCAGCATTTT.

This chain links TRBV5-1 with TRBJ1-3; 9 nucleotides align to TRBD1. The CDR3 spans 18 residues. From germline, CDR1 is SGHRS and CDR2 YFSETQ. Losses at the gene ends were 0 bases for V and 0 bases for J; bases not matched to a gene: 7. The CDR3 protein is CASSLVQTGGSSGNTIYF. CDR3 in DNA: TGCGCCAGCAGCTTGGTCCAGACAGGGGGAAGCTCTGGAAACACCATATATTTT.

The gene calls are TRBV6-5 and TRBJ1-6, with D maybe TRBD1 (5 bases). CDR1 MNHEY and CDR2 SVGAGI come from the germline V gene. The CDR3 runs to 14 residues. V lost 8 bases and J lost 7, with 15 bases in between. This CDR3 is CASCQPGRNSPLHF. The CDR3 bases are TGTGCCAGCTGCCAGCCAGGGCGCAATTCACCCCTCCACTTT.

This chain uses TRBV27 with TRBJ2-7; D is unclear. CDR1 and CDR2 from the germline V gene are MNHEY and SMNVEV (reference sequence). The CDR3 covers 13 residues. Trimming removed 6 bases from V and 5 bases from J, with 14 bases in between. CDR3: CASREIGNHEQYF. Here the CDR3 DNA reads TGTGCCAGCAGGGAGATAGGGAACCACGAGCAGTACTTC.

The gene calls are TRBV5-6 and TRBJ2-2; TRBD2 aligns across 7 bases. Unmatched junction bases numbered 4, after V lost 0 bases and J lost 2 bases. In germline, CDR1 is SGHDT, CDR2 YYEEEE. This CDR3 spans 16 amino acids. This chain's CDR3 is CASSLERDYNTGELFF. CDR3 in DNA: TGTGCCAGCAGCTTGGAGAGGGACTATAACACCGGGGAGCTGTTTTTT.

Only a few counts were recorded for this clone. DNA of the CDR3: TGTGCCAGCAGCGCCGGGTTCGACACTGAAGCTTTCTTT. Encoded protein: CASSAGFDTEAFF. The gene calls are TRBV6-4 and TRBJ1-1; D is ambiguous. Trimming removed 6 bases from V and 3 bases from J, with 11 bases in between. This CDR3 has 13 amino acids. CDR1 and CDR2 from the germline V gene are MRHNA and SNTAGT.

J is TRBJ1-4 and V is TRBV18; TRBD1 might be the D (5 bases). Germline lookup yields CDR1 KGHSH and CDR2 LQKENI. V dropped 3 bases and J dropped 8 bases, with 22 bases sitting between them. The CDR3 is made up of 17 amino acids. The CDR3 nucleotides are TGTGCCAGCTCACCCCGACAGCCAACTACTTCCAGCGAAAAACTGTTTTTT. Amino acid sequence: CASSPRQPTTSSEKLFF.

V is TRBV6-5 and J is TRBJ1-1; D gene uncertain. Germline CDR1 and CDR2: MNHEY and SVGAGI. V lost 7 bases and J 11 bases, leaving 20 bases between the germline ends. The CDR3 totals 13 residues. The CDR3 sequence: CASTPHGPGDAFF. The CDR3 DNA reads as TGTGCCAGCACCCCTCATGGACCCGGGGATGCTTTCTTT.

This clone was seen only a few times. This sequence joins TRBV7-2 and TRBJ1-5, with a possible D match to TRBD1 (5 bases). V was pared by 2 bases and J by 5 bases, with 10 bases between. This CDR3 has 14 residues. Germline V gene data show CDR1 as SGHTA and CDR2 as FQGNSA. The CDR3 loop reads CASSLRRTHQPQHF. CDR3 nucleotide sequence: TGTGCCAGCAGCTTAAGGCGGACACATCAGCCCCAGCATTTT.

DNA for the CDR3: TGTGCCAGTAGTATACGCGGGGATAGCAATCAGCCCCAGCATTTT. Translating gives CASSIRGDSNQPQHF. The chain employs TRBV19 and TRBJ1-5, with D uncertain. Germline V CDR1 and CDR2: LNHDA, SQIVND (reference sequence). The CDR3 is 15 amino acids. V dropped 2 bases and J dropped 0 bases, with 8 bases sitting between them.

The chain couples TRBV6-6 to TRBJ1-1; D is ambiguous. Trimming removed 6 bases at V and 4 bases at J, with 9 bases between. Germline-derived CDR1 and CDR2 are MNHNY and SVGAGI (reference sequence). The CDR3 is made up of 12 amino acids. In DNA form, the CDR3 reads TGTGCCAGCAGATTCCTCAGCACTGAAGCTTTCTTT. Protein product: CASRFLSTEAFF.

The rearrangement joins TRBV30 to TRBJ1-3, with D possibly TRBD1 on 5 matching bases. Per germline, CDR1 GTSNPN and CDR2 SVGIG (reference sequence). The ends were cut back, 2 bases at V and 3 bases at J, with 14 bases in the middle. The CDR3 is made up of 15 amino acids. The CDR3: CAWSTSRAHGNTIYF. DNA of the CDR3: TGTGCCTGGAGTACCTCCAGGGCACATGGAAACACCATATATTTT.

The count of this clone is one. The chain uses TRBV19 and TRBJ1-4; weak D call: TRBD1 (6 bases). CDR3 size: 13 residues. Germline V gives CDR1 LNHDA, CDR2 SQIVND (reference sequence). The V end lost 7 bases, the J end lost 4 bases, and 10 bases lay between the germline ends. For the CDR3, the DNA is TGTGCCAGTATTGGAGGGGGTAATGAAAAACTGTTTTTT. Translated, it gives CASIGGGNEKLFF.

V is TRBV9 and J is TRBJ1-1; TRBD1 is a possible D gene (6 bases). CDR3 length equals 13 residues. Germline assignment: CDR1 SGDLS and CDR2 YYNGEE. V was shortened by 3 bases and J by 8 bases, with 14 bases between the two germline ends. CDR3 DNA: TGTGCCAGCAGCGACGCCCTGGGGGCAGAAGCTTTCTTT. This codes for CASSDALGAEAFF.

DNA of the CDR3: TGTGCCAGCAGTCGACTAGCGGGGAGCACAGATACGCAGTATTTT. Protein: CASSRLAGSTDTQYF. The gene calls are TRBV3-1 (or the pseudogene TRBV3-2) and TRBJ2-3, with TRBD2 matching 11 bases. CDR1 LGHDT and CDR2 YNNKEL come from the germline V gene (reference sequence). V lost 6 bases, J lost 0 bases, and 2 bases stayed unmatched. The CDR3 sequence is 15 residues long.